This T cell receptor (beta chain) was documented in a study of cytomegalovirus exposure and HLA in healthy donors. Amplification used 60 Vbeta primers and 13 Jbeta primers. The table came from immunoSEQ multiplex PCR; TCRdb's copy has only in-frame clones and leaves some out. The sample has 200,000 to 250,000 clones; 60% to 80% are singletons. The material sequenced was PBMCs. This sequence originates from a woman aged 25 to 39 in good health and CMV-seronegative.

The CDR3 DNA sequence: TGCGCCAGCAGCTCCCCTAGCGGGGGGGTGGAAGATACGCAGTATTTT. Protein product: CASSSPSGGVEDTQYF. This chain links TRBV5-1 with TRBJ2-3; 12 bases map to TRBD2. V gave up 3 bases and J gave up 5 bases; unmatched junction bases: 7. Germline V gene lookup returns CDR1 SGHRS and CDR2 YFSETQ. The CDR3 extends over 16 amino acids.